This T cell receptor beta chain was identified in a study of control samples from healthy donors and cancer patients. The CDR3 covers 14 residues. The V and J ends lost 6 bases and 4 bases, in that order; junction bases with no gene match: 6. Per the germline V gene, CDR1 is MNHEY and CDR2 is SMNVEV (reference sequence). TCRdb's table, derived via immunoSEQ multiplex PCR, lists solely in-frame clones and lacks some. Of 65,000 to 95,000 clones listed, around 87% were seen once; the top ten hold around 20%. The chain is built from TRBV27 and TRBJ1-1; 9 bases agree with TRBD1. Sequences were obtained from blood. This sequence originates from a man between 50 and 59 years old in good health. The CDR3 bases are TGTGCCAGCAGCTACAGGGGGCCTTTCACTGAAGCTTTCTTT. The encoded protein is CASSYRGPFTEAFF.